These 32 T cell receptor beta chains originate from one sample sequenced in a study of human T cells and chemical hapten exposure. Time point given: patch test 3, about 24 weeks after DPC sensitization. Treatment of the sample: therapeutic diphenylcyclopropenone sensitization with weekly scalp DPC. TCRdb itself ran the RACE reads through MiXCR, one entry per CDR3 protein. The table includes roughly 84,000 distinct CDR3 sequences, approximately 10% detected once. The source material was whole blood, sampled in connection with sensitization to the hapten diphenylcyclopropenone (DPC). These receptors were collected from a woman between 45 and 60 years old with alopecia areata. Some clones in this sample may be carry-over from other donors' samples.

About this clonotype itself: At one boundary the junction diverges from the germline segment, which might be a read error. The chain carries TRBV9 and TRBJ1-4, with D unresolved. The CDR3 extends over 15 amino acids. Germline V gene data show CDR1 as SGDLS and CDR2 as YYNGEE. The CDR3 DNA reads TGTGCCAGCAGCGTAGCGCCGGGCCTTAATGAAAAACTGATTTTT. This encodes CASSVAPGLNEKLIF.

The chain recombines TRBV12-3 or TRBV12-4 with TRBJ1-4, with TRBD1 as a possible D gene (5 bases). This CDR3 contains 14 residues. Trimming took off 4 bases at V and 5 bases at J, with 11 bases between the two ends. CDR3 coding DNA: TGTGCCAGCAGTTGGGGGAAGGGGAATGAAAAACTGTTTTTT. Translation gives CASSWGKGNEKLFF.

As regards this clonotype: This may stem from a read error, because a much larger clone lies one nucleotide away. This chain links TRBV21-1 with TRBJ2-3; the listed D gene, TRBD1, was not tested against the DNA. TRBV21-1 is a pseudogene segment. The CDR3 runs to 16 residues. CDR3 residues: CASSTRTGSCADTQYF. The CDR3 DNA reads as TGTGCCAGCAGCACCCGGACAGGATCTTGCGCAGATACGCAGTATTTT.

The rearrangement links TRBV7-3 to TRBJ2-1; tentative D call: TRBD2 (5 bases). Germline values: CDR1 SGHTA, CDR2 FQGTGA. The CDR3 has 15 amino acids. V gave up 2 bases and J gave up 6 bases, with 14 bases separating them. The DNA of the CDR3 is TGTGCCAGCAGCTTAGGGCGGGCTAGTGCCAATGAGCAGTTCTTC. Translating gives CASSLGRASANEQFF. Combining the CDR3 with reference TRBV7-3 and TRBJ2-1 gives the whole variable domain GAGVSQTPSNKVTEKGKYVELRCDPISGHTALYWYRQSLGQGPEFLIYFQGTGAADDSGLPNDRFFAVRPEGSVSTLKIQRTERGDSAVYLCASSLGRASANEQFFGPGTRLTVL.

The chain links TRBV5-1 to TRBJ2-2; TRBD1 or TRBD2 may be the D gene (5 bases each). CDR3 length: 15 amino acids. V was pared by 6 bases and J by 1 base, with 13 bases between. Germline loops: CDR1 SGHRS, CDR2 YFSETQ. The CDR3 nucleotides are TGCGCCAGCACCCCGGGGCGGCTGAACACCGGGGAGCTGTTTTTT. It is translated as CASTPGRLNTGELFF.

This clonotype was counted ten times or more. The chain joins TRBV7-8 to TRBJ2-1; 9 bases line up with TRBD1. CDR3 length equals 15 residues. J was trimmed by 6 bases and V by 6 bases; bases with no gene match: 9. Germline CDR1 SGHVS, CDR2 FQNEAQ. The DNA of the CDR3 is TGTGCCAGCAGAGGAGCCGGGACAGGGAGCAATGAGCAGTTCTTC. Translating it yields CASRGAGTGSNEQFF.

This chain links TRBV29-1 with TRBJ1-1; no definite D call. The V end was cut by 1 base, the J end by 4 bases, with 10 bases between. CDR1 is SQVTM, CDR2 ANQGSEA, per germline. This CDR3 has 13 amino acids. The CDR3 bases are TGCAGCGTTGAAGGGGGTCGGGGCACTGAAGCTTTCTTT. The encoded protein is CSVEGGRGTEAFF. The entire variable domain, with the rest obtained from reference TRBV29-1 and TRBJ1-1, is as follows: SAVISQKPSRDICQRGTSLTIQCQVDSQVTMMFWYRQQPGQSLTLIATANQGSEATYESGFVIDKFPISRPNLTFSTLTVSNMSPEDSSIYLCSVEGGRGTEAFFGQGTRLTVV.

This clonotype occurred many times. J is TRBJ2-5 and V is TRBV20-1, with D possibly matching TRBD1 (6 bases). The CDR3 spans 17 residues. CDR1 and CDR2 (germline): DFQATT, SNEGSKA (reference sequence). Trimming took off 4 bases at V and 0 bases at J, with 21 bases between the two ends. The CDR3 sequence is CSAIDNAGRGDQETQYF. DNA of the CDR3: TGCAGTGCTATAGACAATGCCGGCAGGGGCGACCAAGAGACCCAGTACTTC.

The CDR3 region is CASSQNRDRAYEQYF. The CDR3 nucleotides read TGTGCCAGCAGCCAAAACCGGGACAGGGCCTACGAGCAGTACTTC. The genes are TRBV21-1 and TRBJ2-7; the tabulated D call, TRBD1, remains unverified against the DNA. TRBV21-1 is given as a pseudogene. The CDR3 runs 15 residues.

The chain combines TRBV4-1 with TRBJ2-7; 9 bases map to TRBD2. CDR1 is MGHRA, CDR2 YSYEKL, per germline. This CDR3 is built from 16 residues. J was trimmed by 0 bases and V by 1 base; bases with no gene match: 4. Here the CDR3 reads CASSQGGSGSSYEQYF. In DNA form, the CDR3 reads TGCGCCAGCAGCCAAGGCGGTAGCGGGAGCTCCTACGAGCAGTACTTC.

The J gene is TRBJ2-7, the V gene TRBV18; 7 nucleotides line up with TRBD1. The CDR3 length is 13 residues. Germline assignment: CDR1 KGHSH and CDR2 LQKENI. Germline trimming cut 3 bases from V and 3 bases from J; bases unmatched to any gene: 2. The CDR3 DNA is TGTGCCAGCTCACCCCGACAGGGCTACGAGCAGTACTTC. Its protein product is CASSPRQGYEQYF. Supplemented by reference TRBV18 and TRBJ2-7, the full variable domain reads NAGVMQNPRHLVRRRGQEARLRCSPMKGHSHVYWYRQLPEEGLKFMVYLQKENIIDESGMPKERFSAEFPKEGPSILRIQQVVRGDSAAYFCASSPRQGYEQYFGPGTRLTVT.

This chain connects TRBV7-2 to TRBJ2-3; the D gene is possibly TRBD2 (5 bases). Germline lookup yields CDR1 SGHTA and CDR2 FQGNSA. V lost 0 bases and J 0 bases, leaving 7 bases between the germline ends. The CDR3 covers 15 residues. The CDR3 sequence: CASSLAGASTDTQYF. CDR3 bases: TGTGCCAGCAGCTTAGCGGGAGCGAGCACAGATACGCAGTATTTT.

This clonotype was detected ten times or more. The rearrangement joins TRBV20-1 to TRBJ2-5; no reliable D call. The CDR3 is 12 residues long. Germline CDR1 and CDR2: DFQATT and SNEGSKA (reference sequence). V was shortened by 1 base and J by 5 bases, with 8 bases between the two germline ends. The CDR3 here is CSARGGAETQYF. The CDR3 bases are TGCAGTGCTAGAGGAGGTGCTGAGACCCAGTACTTC.

This clonotype was seen at least ten times. The chain has TRBV7-9 and TRBJ2-7, with a possible D match to TRBD2 (5 bases). The CDR3 has 12 residues. Between the trimmed V and J ends, which lost 4 bases and 2 bases, there was a span of 6 bases. The germline V gene encodes CDR1 SEHNR and CDR2 FQNEAQ (reference sequence). CDR3 loop: CASSSGTYEQYF. The CDR3 bases are TGTGCCAGCAGCTCGGGAACCTACGAGCAGTACTTC.

There are many counts of this clonotype. The chain is built from TRBV10-2 and TRBJ2-1; 7 positions agree with TRBD2. Trimming took 7 bases from V and 10 from J; bases not matched to a gene: 13. CDR1 WSHSY and CDR2 SAAADI come from the germline V gene. The CDR3 runs to 14 residues. The DNA of the CDR3 is TGCGCCAGCACGAGCGGGGCCACCTCCAAGGAGCAGTTCTTC. It yields the protein CASTSGATSKEQFF.

This clonotype appeared many times. The rearrangement joins TRBV25-1 to TRBJ2-7; 7 nucleotides agree with TRBD1. The CDR3 is 15 amino acids. V gave up 1 base and J gave up 1 base; unmatched junction bases: 4. Germline values: CDR1 MGHDK, CDR2 SYGVNS. The CDR3 sequence is CASSEFETGSYEQYF. The CDR3 DNA is TGTGCCAGCAGTGAATTTGAGACAGGGTCCTACGAGCAGTACTTC.

This clonotype was detected many times. The chain carries TRBV6-2 or TRBV6-3 and TRBJ2-5, with 9 positions matching TRBD2. The CDR3 runs 16 residues. J lost 6 bases, V lost 0 bases, and 8 bases had no gene match. CDR1 MNHEY and CDR2 SVGEGT come from the germline V gene. CDR3 sequence (DNA): TGTGCCAGCAGTTACTCCCCGACTAGCGGCTTTAAGACCCAGTACTTC. Protein product: CASSYSPTSGFKTQYF.

This clonotype was seen ten or more times. This sequence joins TRBV7-9 and TRBJ2-2; the match to TRBD1 covers 7 bases. The CDR3 sequence is 15 residues long. V shed 3 bases and J 1 base; nucleotides not matched to a gene: 2. CDR1 is SEHNR, CDR2 FQNEAQ, per germline (reference sequence). This CDR3 reads CASSFGQENTGELFF. The CDR3 DNA is TGTGCCAGCAGCTTCGGACAGGAGAACACCGGGGAGCTGTTTTTT.

This clonotype was recorded at least ten times. This rearrangement joins TRBV11-1 to TRBJ2-3, with D perhaps being TRBD1 or TRBD2 (5 bases each). The V gene lost 1 base and the J gene lost 0 bases, with 8 bases spanning the gap. Germline V gene data show CDR1 as SGHAT and CDR2 as FQDESV (reference sequence). The CDR3 extends over 15 amino acids. The CDR3 is CASSLVGASTDTQYF. The DNA of the CDR3 is TGTGCCAGCAGCTTAGTCGGGGCTAGCACAGATACGCAGTATTTT.

The J gene is TRBJ2-7, the V gene TRBV4-1; tentative D call: TRBD2 (7 bases). V was pared by 4 bases and J by 0 bases, with 22 bases between. This CDR3 is 18 amino acids long. Germline V gene sequence: CDR1 MGHRA, CDR2 YSYEKL. The CDR3 spells CASSPGEGHRGASYEQYF. CDR3 coding DNA: TGCGCCAGCAGCCCAGGCGAGGGGCACCGGGGGGCCTCCTACGAGCAGTACTTC.

This clonotype was counted only a few times. The chain carries TRBV9 and TRBJ2-3; no clear D gene. CDR1 and CDR2 from the germline V gene are SGDLS and YYNGEE. Trimming pared 0 bases from V and 0 bases from J, leaving 8 bases between. The CDR3 is 15 residues long. CDR3 in amino acids: CASSVASASTDTQYF. DNA for the CDR3: TGTGCCAGCAGCGTAGCGTCGGCTAGCACAGATACGCAGTATTTT.

This clonotype has at least ten counts. The CDR3 sequence: CASSPTPGPLRETQYF. CDR3 coding DNA: TGTGCCAGCAGTCCTACGCCGGGACCCCTGAGGGAGACCCAGTACTTC. The gene calls are TRBV6-5 and TRBJ2-5; D is tentatively TRBD1 or TRBD2 (5 bases each). The CDR3 totals 16 residues. Per the germline V gene, CDR1 is MNHEY and CDR2 is SVGAGI. V was trimmed by 5 bases and J by 5 bases, leaving 21 bases between them.

This clonotype was picked up a small number of times. V and J are TRBV7-2 and TRBJ2-2, with 13 bases identical to TRBD2. The length of the CDR3 is 18 residues. The germline V gene encodes CDR1 SGHTA and CDR2 FQGNSA. J lost 6 bases, V lost 2 bases, and 9 bases had no gene match. This CDR3 reads CASSLKLAGGLFPGELFF. Written as DNA, the CDR3 is TGTGCCAGCAGCTTAAAACTAGCGGGAGGGTTGTTTCCCGGGGAGCTGTTTTTT. The full variable domain, in which reference TRBV7-2 and TRBJ2-2 provide the parts outside the CDR3, is GAGVSQSPSNKVTEKGKDVELRCDPISGHTALYWYRQSLGQGLEFLIYFQGNSAPDKSGLPSDRFSAERTGGSVSTLTIQRTQQEDSAVYLCASSLKLAGGLFPGELFFGEGSRLTVL.

Many counts were recorded for this clonotype. The rearrangement uses TRBV7-6 and TRBJ2-6, with a tentative D call TRBD2 (6 bases). V lost 1 base, J lost 2 bases, and 9 bases lay in between. Germline V gene lookup returns CDR1 SGHVS and CDR2 FNYEAQ. The CDR3 consists of 16 residues. The CDR3 loop is CASSLVPGAGANVLTF. The CDR3 nucleotides read TGTGCCAGCAGCTTAGTGCCGGGGGCTGGGGCCAACGTCCTGACTTTC. Combining the CDR3 with reference TRBV7-6 and TRBJ2-6 gives the whole variable domain GAGVSQSPRYKVTKRGQDVALRCDPISGHVSLYWYRQALGQGPEFLTYFNYEAQQDKSGLPNDRFSAERPEGSISTLTIQRTEQRDSAMYRCASSLVPGAGANVLTFGAGSRLTVL.

This clonotype was counted a few times. The chain uses TRBV11-1 and TRBJ2-1; 8 nucleotides agree with TRBD1. The germline V gene has CDR1 SGHAT and CDR2 FQDESV (reference sequence). The CDR3 has 12 residues. With 5 bases clipped from V and 10 bases from J, the junction kept 4 bases outside the gene matches. The CDR3 coding sequence is TGTGCCAGCAGCCAGGGGGCATGGGAGCAGTTCTTC. It yields the protein CASSQGAWEQFF. Complete variable domain (other parts from reference TRBV11-1 and TRBJ2-1): EAEVAQSPRYKITEKSQAVAFWCDPISGHATLYWYRQILGQGPELLVQFQDESVVDDSQLPKDRFSAERLKGVDSTLKIQPAELGDSAMYLCASSQGAWEQFFGPGTRLTVL.

This clonotype has ten or more counts. The J gene is TRBJ2-2, the V gene TRBV24-1; 7 bases fit TRBD2. Per the germline V gene, CDR1 is KGHDR and CDR2 is SFDVKD. V shed 6 bases and J 3 bases; nucleotides not matched to a gene: 6. The length of the CDR3 is 15 residues. In DNA form, the CDR3 reads TGTGCCACCAGTTTCGCGGCGGGAGACACCGGGGAGCTGTTTTTT. Translated: CATSFAAGDTGELFF.

The chain combines TRBV7-2 with TRBJ2-1, with a weak D call TRBD2 (6 bases). V gave up 0 bases and J gave up 9 bases, with 18 bases separating them. The CDR3 covers 16 residues. Germline loops: CDR1 SGHTA, CDR2 FQGNSA. This CDR3 reads CASSLARGRAGSEQFF. The CDR3 DNA reads as TGTGCCAGCAGCTTAGCGAGGGGCCGTGCGGGGAGTGAGCAGTTCTTC.

This chain links TRBV9 with TRBJ2-1; 12 bases fit TRBD2. Trimming removed 3 bases from V and 5 bases from J; junction bases left unmatched: 9. The CDR3 sequence is 17 residues long. The germline V gene has CDR1 SGDLS and CDR2 YYNGEE. CDR3 region: CASSGHELAGGNNEQFF. In DNA, the CDR3 is TGTGCCAGCAGCGGACACGAACTAGCGGGAGGAAACAATGAGCAGTTCTTC.

This clonotype was seen repeatedly, ten times or more. The chain carries TRBV29-1 and TRBJ2-1, with 8 bases identical to TRBD2. The CDR3 spans 14 residues. With 3 bases clipped from V and 4 bases from J, the junction kept 5 bases outside the gene matches. CDR1 is SQVTM, CDR2 ANQGSEA, per germline. CDR3 nucleotide sequence: TGCAGCGTTGACTCGGTAGCGGGATACAATGAGCAGTTCTTC. Translating it yields CSVDSVAGYNEQFF.

In its sample, this clonotype was seen many times. The rearrangement joins TRBV4-1 to TRBJ1-1; D gene uncertain. CDR1 and CDR2 (germline): MGHRA, YSYEKL. This CDR3 is built from 14 residues. V lost 6 bases and J 0 bases, leaving 11 bases between the germline ends. The CDR3, as DNA: TGCGCCAGCAGTAACGGAGGGTTGAACACTGAAGCTTTCTTT. The encoded protein is CASSNGGLNTEAFF.

This clonotype has only a few counts. The chain employs TRBV7-2 and TRBJ2-3, with a weak D call TRBD2 (6 bases). Germline CDR1 is SGHTA and CDR2 is FQGNSA. Trimming took off 5 bases at V and 3 bases at J, with 12 bases between the two ends. The CDR3 totals 14 residues. CDR3 DNA: TGTGCCAGCAGCGCGCAGGCGGGGACAGATACGCAGTATTTT. As protein: CASSAQAGTDTQYF.

There are many counts of this clonotype. V is TRBV6-2 or TRBV6-3 and J is TRBJ2-3, with a possible D match to TRBD1 (6 bases). This CDR3 is 15 amino acids long. CDR1 and CDR2 from the germline V gene are MNHEY and SVGEGT. V lost 3 bases to trimming and J lost 4 bases, with 14 bases between them. The CDR3: CASSYQGNVADTQYF. The CDR3 DNA sequence: TGTGCCAGCAGTTATCAGGGGAATGTGGCAGATACGCAGTATTTT.